The clone carrying this TCR beta chain was counted at least ten times. Its specificity is unknown. This record comes from a study of T-cell reconstitution after alpha-beta-depleted transplantation in children. Trimming took 4 bases from V and 8 from J, leaving 20 bases between them. Germline-derived CDR1 and CDR2 are SQVTM and ANQGSEA. The CDR3 extends over 14 amino acids. Study-level findings and limits: There were some patients whose high TCRbeta diversity at day 60 came from surviving recipient T cells and thymic progenitors. Newly produced T cells mostly accounted for T-cell counts and diversity one year post-transplant. Reports say that about two months after transplant, the alpha-beta T cells came out of several hundred graft clones that had expanded.

As it was prepared, the TCRbeta library received unique molecular identifiers. Using its own MiXCR run on the PCR reads, TCRdb lists one record per CDR3 protein. This sample has 200,000 to 300,000 distinct CDR3 sequences; roughly a quarter occur once, and the top ten carry roughly 5%. The clonotype was recovered from a female patient aged 2-15 years who had a stem cell transplant for congenital amegakaryocytic thrombocytopenia, so the T cells may come from the graft donor. This specimen consisted of PBMCs, mostly from graft donor cells, obtained 360 days after TCRalphabeta/CD19-depleted stem cell transplant. The genes are TRBV29-1 and TRBJ1-2; TRBD1 might be the D (5 bases). The CDR3 coding sequence is TGCAGCGTTGCCCCGGGGGTCATGACGTCGGGCTACACCTTC. Amino acids: CSVAPGVMTSGYTF.